This T cell receptor beta chain was identified in a study of cytomegalovirus exposure and HLA in healthy donors. The study's findings and limits: Roughly uniform sequencing depth across donors was assumed, possibly incorrectly. An analysis that was carried out later associated 16,951 TCR beta sequences with HLA alleles at 0.05 false discovery rate. The records held CMV serostatus as the only immune exposure information. What was likely a sequencing artifact was a cluster of highly shared sequence variants.

The study ran its PCR with 60 Vbeta and 13 Jbeta primers. Produced via immunoSEQ multiplex PCR; TCRdb's table is partial and in-frame only. This sample contains about 40,000 clones. Per the germline V gene, CDR1 is SGHTA and CDR2 is FQGNSA. V gave up 1 base and J gave up 7 bases; unmatched junction bases: 15. This CDR3 comprises 18 residues. Comment on this clone: The antigen is undetermined.

The rearrangement uses TRBV7-2 and TRBJ2-2, with 7 nucleotides matching TRBD1. The sequencing sample was made of PBMCs. The origin of this receptor is a male donor in good health and CMV-seronegative. The CDR3 coding sequence is TGTGCCAGCAGCTTAGAAGAGGCCTACAGGGGATGGGGCGGGGAGCTGTTTTTT. It yields the protein CASSLEEAYRGWGGELFF.